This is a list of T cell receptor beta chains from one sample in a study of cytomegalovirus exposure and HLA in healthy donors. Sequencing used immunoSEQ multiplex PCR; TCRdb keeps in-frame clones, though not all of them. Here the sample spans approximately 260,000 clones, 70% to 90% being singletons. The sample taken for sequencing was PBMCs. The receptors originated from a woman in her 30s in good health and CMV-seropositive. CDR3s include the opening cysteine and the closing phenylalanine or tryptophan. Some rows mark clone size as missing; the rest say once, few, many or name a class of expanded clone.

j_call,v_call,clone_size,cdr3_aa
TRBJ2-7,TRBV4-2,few,CASSQDPRGWSSYEQYF
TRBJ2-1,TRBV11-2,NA,CASSRIAGGEQFF
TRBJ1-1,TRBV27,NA,CATQGGAGGEAFF
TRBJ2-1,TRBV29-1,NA,CSVDRGDWNEQFF
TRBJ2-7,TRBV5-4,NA,CASSLAGTAYYEQYF
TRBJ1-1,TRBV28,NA,CASTLLGTGNTEAFF
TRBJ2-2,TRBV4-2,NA,CASQWTSGNTGELFF
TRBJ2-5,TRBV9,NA,CASSISGRLTPETQYF
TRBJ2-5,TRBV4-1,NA,CASSEGVAGGIQETQYF
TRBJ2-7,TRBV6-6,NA,CASTHRGKTYEQYF
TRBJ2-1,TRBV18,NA,CASSPSTGSGNEQFF
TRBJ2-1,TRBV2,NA,CASRPGLEGYNEQFF
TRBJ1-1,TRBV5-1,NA,CASSLYSLNTEAFF
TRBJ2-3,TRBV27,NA,CASSFYAAGGPSDTQYF
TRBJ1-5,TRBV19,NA,CASSSGGVGDQPQHF
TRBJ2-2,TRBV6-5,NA,CASSYSGGPGELFF
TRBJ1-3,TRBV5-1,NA,CASSSGQGSSGNTIYF
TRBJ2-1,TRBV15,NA,CATSKRDLIYEQFF
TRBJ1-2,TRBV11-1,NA,CASSPTGGTGSYGYTF
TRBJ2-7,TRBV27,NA,CASSPRQKGGSYEQYF
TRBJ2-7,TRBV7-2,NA,CASSPQGQSYEQYF
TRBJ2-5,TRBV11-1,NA,CASSFGDRGQETQYF
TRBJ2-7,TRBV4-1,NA,CASSHRVTESYEQYF
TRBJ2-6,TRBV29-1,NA,CSVEQGTGANVLTF
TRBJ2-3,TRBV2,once,CARDMRLAGVSADTQYF
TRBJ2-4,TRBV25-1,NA,CASRGQGANIQYF
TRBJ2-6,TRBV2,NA,CASSEGQGLASGANVLTF
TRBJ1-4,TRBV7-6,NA,CASSLPNADEKLFF
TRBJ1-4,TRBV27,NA,CASSLRRGVTTNEKLFF
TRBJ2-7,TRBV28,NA,CASISRARQGAHEQYF
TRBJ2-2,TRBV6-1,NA,CASSEGLNTGELFF
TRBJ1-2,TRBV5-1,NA,CASSQTGIYGYTF
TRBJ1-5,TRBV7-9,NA,CASSLGFPSYSNQPQHF
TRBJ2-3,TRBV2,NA,CASSAYPGQRSGVRTDTQYF
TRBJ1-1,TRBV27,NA,CASSLKQGLSTEAFF
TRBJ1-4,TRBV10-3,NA,CAMSGGSNEKLFF
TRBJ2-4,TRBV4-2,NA,CASSQEGAGLASIQYF
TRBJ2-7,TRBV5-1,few,CARGAPEEQYF
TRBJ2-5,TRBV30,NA,CAWSGLAGPLQETQYF
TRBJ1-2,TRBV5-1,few,CASSLANRVPPYGYTF
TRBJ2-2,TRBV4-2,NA,CASSQDSAGGGELFF
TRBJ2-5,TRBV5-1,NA,CASSLGLAGEIGETQYF
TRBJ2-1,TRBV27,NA,CASSFESTYNEQFF
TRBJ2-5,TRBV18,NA,CASSPPGLALETQYF
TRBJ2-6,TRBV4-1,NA,CASSQAGGTSGSGANVLTF
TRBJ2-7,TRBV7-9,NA,CASSSGTSQREQYF
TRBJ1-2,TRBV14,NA,CASSLGTENYGYTF